The entry below gives a single T cell receptor beta chain sequence along with its context. This sample was taken from a study of control samples from healthy donors and cancer patients. CDR1 is MDHEN, CDR2 SYDVKM, per germline. V trimming: 6 bases; J trimming: 4 bases; junction bases outside the gene matches: 9. This CDR3 has 14 residues. This table comes from immunoSEQ multiplex PCR, and its TCRdb copy is limited to in-frame clones, with some not included. The data show under 150,000 clones, under 90% seen once. The material sequenced was PBMCs. This TCR was sampled from a man aged 45-65 years with head and neck cancer. This chain connects TRBV28 to TRBJ2-7; 7 positions match TRBD1. The CDR3 DNA reads as TGTGCCAGCAGCAGAGGGACAGAACCATACGAGCAGTACTTC. The encoded protein is CASSRGTEPYEQYF.